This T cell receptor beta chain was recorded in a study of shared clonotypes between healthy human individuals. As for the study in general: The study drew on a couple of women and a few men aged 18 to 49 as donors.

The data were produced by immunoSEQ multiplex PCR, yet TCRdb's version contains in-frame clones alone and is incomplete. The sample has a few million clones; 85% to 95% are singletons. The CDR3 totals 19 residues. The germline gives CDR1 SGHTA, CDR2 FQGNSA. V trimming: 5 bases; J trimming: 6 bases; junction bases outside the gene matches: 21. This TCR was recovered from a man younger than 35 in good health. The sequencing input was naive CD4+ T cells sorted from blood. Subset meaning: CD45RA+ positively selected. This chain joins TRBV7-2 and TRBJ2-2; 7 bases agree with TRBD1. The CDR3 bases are TGTGCCAGCAGCGGCAGGGGTCCCGGGACAGCGGTAGTGGCCGGGGAGCTGTTTTTT. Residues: CASSGRGPGTAVVAGELFF.